Detailed here is one T cell receptor beta chain. CDR1 is SGDLS, CDR2 YYNGEE, per germline. CDR3 size: 14 residues. Trimming removed 4 bases from V and 7 bases from J, with 16 bases in between. The source of the sample is a study of control samples from healthy donors and cancer patients. This table comes from immunoSEQ multiplex PCR, and its TCRdb copy is limited to in-frame clones, with some not included. The repertoire holds around 200,000 clones, with 85% to 95% as singletons. The receptor comes from a man between 18 and 35 years old in good health. The specimen sequenced was blood. The J gene is TRBJ2-3, the V gene TRBV9; D might be TRBD2 (6 bases). The CDR3 reads CASSPRLGGNTQYF. CDR3 DNA: TGTGCCAGCAGCCCACGACTAGGTGGAAATACGCAGTATTTT.